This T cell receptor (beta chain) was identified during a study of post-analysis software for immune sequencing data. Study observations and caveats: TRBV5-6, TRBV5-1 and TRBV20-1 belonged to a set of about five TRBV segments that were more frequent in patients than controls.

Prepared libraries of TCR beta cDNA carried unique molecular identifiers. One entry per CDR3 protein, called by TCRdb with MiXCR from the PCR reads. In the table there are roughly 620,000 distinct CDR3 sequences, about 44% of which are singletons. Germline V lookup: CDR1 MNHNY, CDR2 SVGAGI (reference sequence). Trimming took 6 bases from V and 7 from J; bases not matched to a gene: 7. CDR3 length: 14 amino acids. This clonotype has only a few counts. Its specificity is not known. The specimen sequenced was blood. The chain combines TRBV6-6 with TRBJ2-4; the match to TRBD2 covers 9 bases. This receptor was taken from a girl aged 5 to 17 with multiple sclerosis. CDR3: CASSISGGKNIQYF. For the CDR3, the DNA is TGTGCCAGCAGCATAAGCGGGGGGAAGAACATTCAGTACTTC.